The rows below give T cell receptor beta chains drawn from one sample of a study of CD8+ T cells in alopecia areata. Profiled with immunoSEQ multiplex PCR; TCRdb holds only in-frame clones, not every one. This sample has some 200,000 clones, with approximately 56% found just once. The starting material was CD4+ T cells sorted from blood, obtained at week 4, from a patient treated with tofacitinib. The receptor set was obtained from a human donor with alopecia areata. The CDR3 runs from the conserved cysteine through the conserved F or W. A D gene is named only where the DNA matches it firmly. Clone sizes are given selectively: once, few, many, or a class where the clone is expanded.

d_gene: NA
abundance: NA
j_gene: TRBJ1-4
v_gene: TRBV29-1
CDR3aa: CSVGRSNEKLFF
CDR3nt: TGCAGCGTGGGACGGAGTAATGAAAAACTGTTTTTT

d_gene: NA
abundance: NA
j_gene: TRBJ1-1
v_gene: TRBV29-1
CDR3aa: CSVRAAQAFF
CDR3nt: TGCAGCGTTCGGGCGGCCCAAGCTTTCTTT

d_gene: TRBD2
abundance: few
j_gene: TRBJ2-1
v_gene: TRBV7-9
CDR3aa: CASSILAGVRDEQFF
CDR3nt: TGTGCCAGCAGCATACTAGCGGGGGTGAGGGATGAGCAGTTCTTC

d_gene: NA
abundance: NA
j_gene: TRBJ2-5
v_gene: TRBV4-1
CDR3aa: CASSQDRGYQETQYF
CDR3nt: TGCGCCAGCAGCCAAGATCGGGGTTACCAAGAGACCCAGTACTTC

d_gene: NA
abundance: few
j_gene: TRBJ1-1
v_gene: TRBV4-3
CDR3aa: CASSQDHREAEAFF
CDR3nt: TGCGCCAGCAGCCAAGACCACAGGGAGGCTGAAGCTTTCTTT

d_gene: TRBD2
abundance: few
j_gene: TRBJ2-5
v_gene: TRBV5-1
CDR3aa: CASSLSPSGSVGETQYF
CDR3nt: TGCGCCAGCAGCTTGAGTCCTAGCGGGAGTGTTGGCGAGACCCAGTACTTC

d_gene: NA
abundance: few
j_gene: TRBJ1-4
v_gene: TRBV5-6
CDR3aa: CASSFYQGNNEKLFF
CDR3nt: TGTGCCAGCAGCTTCTACCAAGGCAATAATGAAAAACTGTTTTTT

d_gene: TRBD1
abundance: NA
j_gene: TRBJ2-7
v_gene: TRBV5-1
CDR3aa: CASSFGTGTYEQYF
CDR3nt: TGCGCCAGCAGCTTCGGGACAGGGACCTACGAGCAGTACTTC

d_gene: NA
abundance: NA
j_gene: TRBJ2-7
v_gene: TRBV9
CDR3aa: CASSVDLRDYEQYF
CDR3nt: TGTGCCAGCAGCGTAGATTTGAGGGACTACGAGCAGTACTTC

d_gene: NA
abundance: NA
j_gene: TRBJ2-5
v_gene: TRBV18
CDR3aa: CASSPTRGQETQYF
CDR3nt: TGTGCCAGCTCACCCACGAGAGGCCAAGAGACCCAGTACTTC

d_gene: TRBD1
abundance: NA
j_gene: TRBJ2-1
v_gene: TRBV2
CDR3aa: CASSLTPGQGGDEQFF
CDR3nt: TGTGCCAGCAGTCTAACTCCGGGACAGGGTGGCGATGAGCAGTTCTTC

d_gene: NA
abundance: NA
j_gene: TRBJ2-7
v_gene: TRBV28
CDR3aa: CASSFGWSYEQYF
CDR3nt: TGTGCCAGCAGTTTTGGCTGGTCCTACGAGCAGTACTTC

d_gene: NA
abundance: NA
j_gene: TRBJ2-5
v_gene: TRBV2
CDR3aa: CASSEDVPVETQYF
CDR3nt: TGTGCCAGCAGTGAGGACGTCCCGGTGGAGACCCAGTACTTC

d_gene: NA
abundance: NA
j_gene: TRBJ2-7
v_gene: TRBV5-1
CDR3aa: CASSLVQDHEQYF
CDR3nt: TGCGCCAGCAGCTTGGTACAGGACCACGAGCAGTACTTC

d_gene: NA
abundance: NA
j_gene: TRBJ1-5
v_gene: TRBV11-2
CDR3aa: CASSLGTGYSNQPQHF
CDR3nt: TGTGCCAGCAGCCTTGGGACCGGGTATAGCAATCAGCCCCAGCATTTT

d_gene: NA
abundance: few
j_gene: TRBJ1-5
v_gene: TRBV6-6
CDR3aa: CASSQTGLQPQHF
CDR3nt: TGTGCCAGCAGTCAAACAGGGTTGCAGCCCCAGCATTTT

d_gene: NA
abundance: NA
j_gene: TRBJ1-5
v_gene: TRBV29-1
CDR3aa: CSAGDGQNQPQHF
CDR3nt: TGCAGCGCCGGGGACGGACAGAATCAGCCCCAGCATTTT

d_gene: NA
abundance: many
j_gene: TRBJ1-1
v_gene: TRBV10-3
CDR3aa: CAISGAGLVNTEAFF
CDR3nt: TGTGCCATCAGTGGGGCAGGGCTGGTGAACACTGAAGCTTTCTTT

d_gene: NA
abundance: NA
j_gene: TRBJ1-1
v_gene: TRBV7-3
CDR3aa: CASSSSLGHRSEAFF
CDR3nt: TGTGCCAGCAGCTCCTCACTAGGACACCGCTCCGAAGCTTTCTTT

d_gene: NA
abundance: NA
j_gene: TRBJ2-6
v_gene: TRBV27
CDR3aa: CASSLTGTDSGANVLTF
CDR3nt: TGTGCCAGCAGTTTAACCGGGACGGACTCTGGGGCCAACGTCCTGACTTTC

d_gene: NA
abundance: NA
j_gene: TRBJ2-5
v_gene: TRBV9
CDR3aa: CASSRSTRTRAIRETQYF
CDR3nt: TGTGCCAGCTCCCGAAGTACCCGCACTAGGGCGATACGGGAGACCCAGTACTTC

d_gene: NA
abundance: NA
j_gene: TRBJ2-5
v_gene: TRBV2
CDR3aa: CASISPGLPETQYF
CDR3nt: TGTGCCAGCATAAGTCCCGGACTCCCAGAGACCCAGTACTTC

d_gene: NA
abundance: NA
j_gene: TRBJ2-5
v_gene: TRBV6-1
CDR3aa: CASSGLASGQETQYF
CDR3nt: TGTGCCAGCAGTGGGCTAGCGTCAGGTCAAGAGACCCAGTACTTC

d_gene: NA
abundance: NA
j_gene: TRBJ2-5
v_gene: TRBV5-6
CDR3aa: CASSVTGTQYF
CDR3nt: TGTGCCAGCAGCGTTACAGGGACCCAGTACTTC

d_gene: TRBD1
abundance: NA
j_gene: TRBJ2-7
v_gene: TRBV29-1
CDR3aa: CSVEGTGTPHEQYF
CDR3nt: TGCAGCGTTGAAGGGACAGGGACCCCCCACGAGCAGTACTTC

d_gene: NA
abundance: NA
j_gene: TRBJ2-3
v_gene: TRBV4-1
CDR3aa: CASSQDPGRGDTQYF
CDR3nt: TGCGCCAGCAGCCAAGATCCGGGAAGGGGAGATACGCAGTATTTT

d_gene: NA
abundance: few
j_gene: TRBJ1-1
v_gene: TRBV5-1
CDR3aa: CASSFLGGNTEAFF
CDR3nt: TGCGCCAGCAGCTTCCTCGGGGGGAACACTGAAGCTTTCTTT

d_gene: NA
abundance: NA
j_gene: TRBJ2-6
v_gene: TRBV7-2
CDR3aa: CASSLGANVLTF
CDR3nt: TGTGCCAGCAGCCTCGGGGCCAACGTCCTGACTTTC

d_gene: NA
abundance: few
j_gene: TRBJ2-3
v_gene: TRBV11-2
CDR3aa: CATRLAGTDTQYF
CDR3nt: TGTGCCACCAGGCTTGCGGGCACAGATACGCAGTATTTT

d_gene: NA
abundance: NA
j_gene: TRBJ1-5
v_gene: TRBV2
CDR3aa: CASSEGSQPQHF
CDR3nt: TGTGCCAGCAGTGAGGGTAGTCAGCCCCAGCATTTT

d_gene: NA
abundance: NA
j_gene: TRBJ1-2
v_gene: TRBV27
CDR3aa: CASSPNSNYGYTF
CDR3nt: TGTGCCAGCAGTCCGAACAGTAACTATGGCTACACCTTC

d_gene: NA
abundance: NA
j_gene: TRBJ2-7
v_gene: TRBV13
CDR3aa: CASSLTGLGGRLYEQYF
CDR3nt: TGTGCCAGCAGCCTTACAGGGTTGGGCGGGCGACTCTACGAGCAGTACTTC

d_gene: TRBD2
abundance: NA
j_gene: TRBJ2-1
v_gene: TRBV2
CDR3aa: CASSGLAGGNEQFF
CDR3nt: TGTGCCAGCAGCGGGCTAGCGGGGGGAAATGAGCAGTTCTTC

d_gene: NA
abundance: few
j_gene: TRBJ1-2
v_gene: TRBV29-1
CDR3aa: CSATAGAYGYTF
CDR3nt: TGCAGCGCCACCGCAGGGGCCTATGGCTACACCTTC

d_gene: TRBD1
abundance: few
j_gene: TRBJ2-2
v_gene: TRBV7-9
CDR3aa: CASSRPRQGNTGELFF
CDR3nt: TGTGCCAGCAGCCGCCCCCGACAGGGGAACACCGGGGAGCTGTTTTTT

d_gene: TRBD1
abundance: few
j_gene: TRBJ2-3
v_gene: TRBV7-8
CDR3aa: CASSRTGRPDTQYF
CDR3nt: TGTGCCAGCAGCAGGACAGGGCGCCCAGATACGCAGTATTTT

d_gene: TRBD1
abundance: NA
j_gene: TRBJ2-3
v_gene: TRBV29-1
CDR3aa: CSVEQGALTDTQYF
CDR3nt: TGCAGCGTTGAACAGGGGGCCCTCACAGATACGCAGTATTTT

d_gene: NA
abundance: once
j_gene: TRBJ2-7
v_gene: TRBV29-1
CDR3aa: CSVRVSYEQYF
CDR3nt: TGCAGTGTGCGTGTATCCTACGAGCAGTACTTC

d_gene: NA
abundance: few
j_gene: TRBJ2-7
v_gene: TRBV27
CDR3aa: CASSWLGWDEQYF
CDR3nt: TGTGCCAGCAGCTGGCTGGGGTGGGACGAGCAGTACTTC

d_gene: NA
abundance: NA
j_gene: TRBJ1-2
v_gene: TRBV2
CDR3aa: CASSLTGGLGYTF
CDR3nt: TGTGCCAGCAGCCTGACCGGGGGCCTGGGCTACACCTTC

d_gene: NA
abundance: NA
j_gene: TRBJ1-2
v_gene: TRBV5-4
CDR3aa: CASSFPQGGGGYTF
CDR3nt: TGTGCCAGCAGCTTTCCCCAGGGCGGCGGTGGCTACACCTTC

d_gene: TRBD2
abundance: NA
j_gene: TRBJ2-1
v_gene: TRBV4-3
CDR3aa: CASSRDRGAGGQNEQFF
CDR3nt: TGCGCCAGCAGCCGGGATCGGGGAGCGGGGGGCCAAAATGAGCAGTTCTTC

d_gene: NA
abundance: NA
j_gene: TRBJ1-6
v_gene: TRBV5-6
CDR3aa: CASSLGWNSPLHF
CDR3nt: TGTGCCAGCAGCTTGGGTTGGAATTCACCCCTCCACTTT

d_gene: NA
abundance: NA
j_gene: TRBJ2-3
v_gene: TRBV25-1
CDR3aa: CASSENIGADTQYF
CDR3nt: TGTGCCAGCAGTGAGAACATTGGCGCAGATACGCAGTATTTT

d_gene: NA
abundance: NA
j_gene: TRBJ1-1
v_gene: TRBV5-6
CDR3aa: CASSLALDGKETEAFF
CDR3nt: TGTGCCAGCAGCTTGGCCCTTGACGGGAAGGAGACTGAAGCTTTCTTT

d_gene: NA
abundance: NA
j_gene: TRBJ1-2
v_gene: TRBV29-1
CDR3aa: CSVAMGVDGYTF
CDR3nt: TGCAGCGTTGCTATGGGGGTAGATGGCTACACCTTC

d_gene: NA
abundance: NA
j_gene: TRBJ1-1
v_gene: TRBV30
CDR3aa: CAWQSAGTGITFF
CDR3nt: TGTGCCTGGCAGTCAGCCGGGACGGGGATAACTTTCTTT

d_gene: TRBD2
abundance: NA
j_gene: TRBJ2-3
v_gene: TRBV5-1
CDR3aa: CASSLERGGADTQYF
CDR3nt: TGCGCCAGCAGCTTGGAACGGGGGGGCGCAGATACGCAGTATTTT

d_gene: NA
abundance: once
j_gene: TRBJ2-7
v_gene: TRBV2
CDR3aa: CASSDSYEQYF
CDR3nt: TGTGCCAGCAGTGACAGCTACGAGCAGTACTTC

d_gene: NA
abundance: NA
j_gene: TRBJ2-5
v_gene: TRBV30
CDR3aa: CAWSNRPTYQETQYF
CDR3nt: TGTGCCTGGAGTAATCGACCTACGTACCAAGAGACCCAGTACTTC

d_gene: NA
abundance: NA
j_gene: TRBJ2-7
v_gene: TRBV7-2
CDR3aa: CASSPTTSYEQYF
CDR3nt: TGTGCCAGCAGCCCTACAACCTCCTACGAGCAGTACTTC

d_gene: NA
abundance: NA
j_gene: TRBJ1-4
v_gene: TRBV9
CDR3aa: CASSVAPGSQVEKLFF
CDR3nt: TGTGCCAGCAGCGTAGCCCCCGGGTCGCAGGTCGAAAAACTGTTTTTT

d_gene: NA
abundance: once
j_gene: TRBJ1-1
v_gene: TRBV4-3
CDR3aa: CASSQEWQVTEAFF
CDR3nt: TGCGCCAGCAGCCAAGAGTGGCAGGTCACTGAAGCTTTCTTT

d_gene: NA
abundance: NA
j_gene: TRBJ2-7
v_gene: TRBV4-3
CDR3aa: CASSQGRAAVYEQYF
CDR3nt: TGCGCCAGCAGCCAAGGCAGGGCGGCGGTTTACGAGCAGTACTTC

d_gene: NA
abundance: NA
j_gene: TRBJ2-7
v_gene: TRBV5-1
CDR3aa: CASSLPSYEQYF
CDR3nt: TGCGCCAGCAGCCTCCCCTCTTACGAGCAGTACTTC